This is a list of T cell receptor beta chains from one sample in a study of blood T cell repertoires in COVID-19. The method was immunoSEQ multiplex PCR; TCRdb's version includes in-frame clones alone and lacks a portion of them. The table has about 300,000 clones, about 87% seen once. What was sequenced was peripheral blood. Source of these receptors: a man aged 65 to 79 with acute or convalescent COVID-19. Each CDR3 is given with its conserved first and last residue. A D gene is named only where the DNA matches it firmly. The size entry is marked missing in some rows and otherwise reads once, few, many or a size class.

cdr3_aa cdr3_nt j_call d_call clone_size v_call
CASRQASQYEQYF TGTGCCAGCAGACAGGCTTCCCAATACGAGCAGTACTTC TRBJ2-7 . . TRBV21-1
CASRLTSGTDTQYF TGTGCCAGCAGGTTGACTAGCGGCACAGATACGCAGTATTTT TRBJ2-3 TRBD2 . TRBV7-2
CASSLTASGYNEQFF TGTGCCAGCAGCTTGACGGCTAGCGGGTACAATGAGCAGTTCTTC TRBJ2-1 TRBD2 . TRBV5-4
CASSQAGSGGGYTF TGCGCCAGCAGCCAAGCCGGATCAGGAGGAGGCTACACCTTC TRBJ1-2 . . TRBV4-1
CASSEATGSGLFYEQYF TGTGCCAGCAGTGAAGCGACGGGTAGCGGACTTTTCTACGAGCAGTACTTC TRBJ2-7 . . TRBV6-1
CASSRKHETSGGYEQFF TGTGCCAGCAGCCGCAAACACGAGACTAGCGGGGGGTATGAGCAGTTCTTC TRBJ2-1 TRBD2 . TRBV4-2
CASSVGGGARYEQYF TGTGCCAGCAGCGTAGGCGGGGGGGCGAGGTACGAGCAGTACTTC TRBJ2-7 TRBD2 once TRBV9
CAWSARRSGSYNEQFF TGTGCCTGGAGTGCCAGACGTAGCGGGAGTTACAATGAGCAGTTCTTC TRBJ2-1 TRBD2 . TRBV30
CASSLLDSNTEAFF TGTGCCAGCAGCCTGCTCGACAGCAACACTGAAGCTTTCTTT TRBJ1-1 . . TRBV27
CAISGPSQGTNEQFF TGTGCCATCAGTGGACCGAGTCAGGGGACCAATGAGCAGTTCTTC TRBJ2-1 . . TRBV10-3
CASSFRRGGYKSTDTQYF TGTGCCAGCAGCTTCCGGCGGGGGGGCTATAAGAGCACAGATACGCAGTATTTT TRBJ2-3 TRBD2 . TRBV5-6
CASSYPEGGEKLFF TGTGCCAGCAGCTACCCAGAGGGGGGGGAAAAACTGTTTTTT TRBJ1-4 . . TRBV6-6
CASSRGGRADEQFF TGTGCCAGCAGCCGAGGCGGGAGGGCCGATGAGCAGTTCTTC TRBJ2-1 TRBD2 . TRBV7-9
CASRTSTGYNQPQHF TGTGCCAGTAGAACAAGTACAGGGTACAATCAGCCCCAGCATTTT TRBJ1-5 . . TRBV19